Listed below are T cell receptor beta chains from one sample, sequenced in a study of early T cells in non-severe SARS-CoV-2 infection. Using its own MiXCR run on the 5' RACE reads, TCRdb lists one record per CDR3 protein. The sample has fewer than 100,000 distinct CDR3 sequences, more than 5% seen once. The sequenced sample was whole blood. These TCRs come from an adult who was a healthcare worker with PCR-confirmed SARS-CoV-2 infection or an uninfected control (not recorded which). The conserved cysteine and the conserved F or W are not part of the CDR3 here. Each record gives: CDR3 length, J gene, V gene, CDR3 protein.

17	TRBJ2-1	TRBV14	ASRPRQGQGASTWNEQF
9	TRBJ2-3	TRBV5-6	ASSLGDKDD
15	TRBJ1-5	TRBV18	ASSPPGGRNSNQPQH
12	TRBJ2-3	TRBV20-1	SAPGLAGGDTQY
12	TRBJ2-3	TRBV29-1	SVRLAYSTDTQY
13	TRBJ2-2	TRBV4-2	ASSGWTGEAGELF
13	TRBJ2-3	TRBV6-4	ASSERGGGTDTQY
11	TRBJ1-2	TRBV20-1	SATTGINYGYT
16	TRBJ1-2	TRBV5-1	ASSLDRGRREGSSGYT
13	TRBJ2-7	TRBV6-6	ASTVGLPDLYEQY
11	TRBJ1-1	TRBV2	ASSVGTGVEAF
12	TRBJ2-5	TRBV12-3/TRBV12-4	ASRLSGTQETQY
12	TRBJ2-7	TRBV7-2	ASSKTSGSHEQY
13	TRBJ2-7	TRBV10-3	AISAGTSATGEQY
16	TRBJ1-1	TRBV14	ASSQGRVMVGLNTEAF
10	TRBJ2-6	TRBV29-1	SVDGGANVLT
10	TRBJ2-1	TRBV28	ASSSDPRTRF
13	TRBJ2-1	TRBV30	AWSVRLAGGNEQF
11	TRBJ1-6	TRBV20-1	SARQGSSSPLH
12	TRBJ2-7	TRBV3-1	ASTKTRLAYEQY
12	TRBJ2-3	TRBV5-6	ASSQRARTDTQY
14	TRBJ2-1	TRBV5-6	ASVFSGTGSTNEQF
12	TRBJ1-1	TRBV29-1	SVTTDTMNTEAF